This TCR beta chain comes out of a study of blood T cell repertoires in COVID-19. This clone appeared once. CDR3 length equals 16 residues. V was clipped by 0 bases and J by 5 bases, with 17 bases between them. The germline gives CDR1 SGHTA, CDR2 FQGTGA. TCRdb's table, derived via immunoSEQ multiplex PCR, lists solely in-frame clones and lacks some. The sample lists fewer than 250,000 clones; approximately 90% were seen once. The sample consisted of peripheral blood. This clonotype was sampled from a man in his sixties with COVID-19, enrolled during active disease. The chain combines TRBV7-3 with TRBJ2-7; perhaps TRBD1 as D (5 bases). In nucleotides, the CDR3 is TGTGCCAGCAGCTTAACCCCGGCAGGGCGAAGGAACGAGCAGTACTTC. This codes for CASSLTPAGRRNEQYF. The entire variable domain, with the rest obtained from reference TRBV7-3 and TRBJ2-7, is as follows: GAGVSQTPSNKVTEKGKYVELRCDPISGHTALYWYRQSLGQGPEFLIYFQGTGAADDSGLPNDRFFAVRPEGSVSTLKIQRTERGDSAVYLCASSLTPAGRRNEQYFGPGTRLTVT.